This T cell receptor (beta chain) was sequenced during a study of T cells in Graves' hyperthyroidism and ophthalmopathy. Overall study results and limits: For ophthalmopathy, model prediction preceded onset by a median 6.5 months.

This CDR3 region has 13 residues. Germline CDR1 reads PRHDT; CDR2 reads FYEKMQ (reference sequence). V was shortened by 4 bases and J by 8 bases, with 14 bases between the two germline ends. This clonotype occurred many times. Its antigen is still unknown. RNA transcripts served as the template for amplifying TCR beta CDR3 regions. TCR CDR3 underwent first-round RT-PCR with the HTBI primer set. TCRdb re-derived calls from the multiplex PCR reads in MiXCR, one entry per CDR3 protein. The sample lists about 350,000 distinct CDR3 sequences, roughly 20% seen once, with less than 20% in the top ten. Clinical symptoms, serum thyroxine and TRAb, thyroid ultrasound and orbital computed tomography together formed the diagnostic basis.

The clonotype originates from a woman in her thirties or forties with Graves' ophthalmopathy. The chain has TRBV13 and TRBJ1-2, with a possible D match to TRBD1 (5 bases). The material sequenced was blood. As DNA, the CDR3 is TGTGCCAGCAGCTCGTCAGGGTTTGGAGGCTACACCTTC. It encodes CASSSSGFGGYTF. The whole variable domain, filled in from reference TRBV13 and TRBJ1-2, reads AAGVIQSPRHLIKEKRETATLKCYPIPRHDTVYWYQQGPGQDPQFLISFYEKMQSDKGSIPDRFSAQQFSDYHSELNMSSLELGDSALYFCASSSSGFGGYTFGSGTRLTVV.